This passage covers 21 T cell receptor beta chains from one sample sequenced in a study of blood T cell repertoires in COVID-19. Clones were sequenced by immunoSEQ multiplex PCR, and TCRdb holds only the in-frame ones, with some missing. The sample holds 250,000 to 350,000 clones; 86% are singletons and the top ten take about an eighth. The material sequenced was peripheral blood. The receptor source for this set is a woman in her 70s with COVID-19, enrolled during active disease.

The chain carries TRBV30 and TRBJ2-3; 8 bases are a match to TRBD2. The V gene end was trimmed by 2 bases and the J gene end by 4 bases; junction bases not matched to a gene: 5. CDR1 is GTSNPN, CDR2 SVGIG, per germline (reference sequence). CDR3 length: 14 residues. In nucleotides, the CDR3 is TGTGCCTGGAGTTTAGGACTAGCAGCAGATACGCAGTATTTT. Residues: CAWSLGLAADTQYF.

J is TRBJ1-1 and V is TRBV10-1; 8 bases match TRBD1. Germline-derived CDR1 and CDR2 are WNHNN and SYGVQD (reference sequence). V shed 7 bases and J 5 bases; nucleotides not matched to a gene: 6. CDR3 length: 13 amino acids. The chain's CDR3 is CASTNRGVTEAFF. CDR3 bases: TGCGCCAGCACCAACAGGGGGGTTACTGAAGCTTTCTTT.

The chain recombines TRBV11-2 with TRBJ1-1; D remains unclear. Trimming pared 5 bases from V and 1 base from J, leaving 14 bases between. The CDR3 is 15 amino acids. CDR1 SGHAT and CDR2 FQNNGV come from the germline V gene. The CDR3 sequence is CASSPGYPPNTEAFF. The CDR3 DNA reads TGTGCCAGCAGCCCAGGCTACCCACCGAACACTGAAGCTTTCTTT.

A single count supports this clone. This sequence joins TRBV3-1 (or the pseudogene TRBV3-2) and TRBJ2-1; possible D gene TRBD1, 5 bases. V dropped 5 bases and J dropped 12 bases, with 17 bases sitting between them. CDR3 length equals 13 residues. Germline values: CDR1 LGHDT, CDR2 YNNKEL (reference sequence). The CDR3 reads CASSGATGNGQFF. The CDR3 DNA is TGTGCCAGCAGCGGAGCTACAGGTAACGGGCAGTTCTTC.

This chain links TRBV10-1 with TRBJ2-3; 8 positions agree with TRBD1. The V segment lost 5 bases and the J segment 4 bases; nucleotides outside the gene matches: 2. This CDR3 contains 13 residues. The germline V gene has CDR1 WNHNN and CDR2 SYGVQD (reference sequence). CDR3 sequence: CASSKQGADTQYF. The CDR3 DNA is TGCGCCAGCAGTAAACAGGGGGCAGATACGCAGTATTTT.

This chain uses TRBV7-3 with TRBJ1-1; a possible D gene is TRBD1 (5 bases). CDR1 is SGHTA and CDR2 is FQGTGA in the germline V gene. V dropped 1 base and J dropped 4 bases, with 10 bases sitting between them. This CDR3 comprises 14 residues. The CDR3 coding sequence is TGTGCCAGCAGCTTAATGCAGGGAAGCACTGAAGCTTTCTTT. Residues: CASSLMQGSTEAFF. Supplemented by reference TRBV7-3 and TRBJ1-1, the full variable domain reads GAGVSQTPSNKVTEKGKYVELRCDPISGHTALYWYRQSLGQGPEFLIYFQGTGAADDSGLPNDRFFAVRPEGSVSTLKIQRTERGDSAVYLCASSLMQGSTEAFFGQGTRLTVV.

This chain uses TRBV3-1 (or the pseudogene TRBV3-2) with TRBJ2-5; 7 positions agree with TRBD1. The germline gives CDR1 LGHDT, CDR2 YNNKEL (reference sequence). This CDR3 is built from 15 residues. Trimming cost V 0 bases and J 5 bases; bases outside gene matches: 6. CDR3 in DNA: TGTGCCAGCAGCCAAGATGTGGGACAGCGGGAGACCCAGTACTTC. It encodes CASSQDVGQRETQYF.

CDR3 in DNA: TGTGCCAGCAGCTCCCGAACAGGGGCGGACTATGGCTACACCTTC. It encodes CASSSRTGADYGYTF. The V gene is TRBV7-2, the J gene TRBJ1-2, with 7 bases that match TRBD1. The germline V gene encodes CDR1 SGHTA and CDR2 FQGNSA. The CDR3 consists of 15 residues. The J segment lost 3 bases and the V segment lost 4 bases, leaving 8 bases of the junction unmatched.

The chain couples TRBV5-4 to TRBJ2-1, with D possibly matching TRBD2 (5 bases). V dropped 5 bases and J dropped 2 bases, with 14 bases sitting between them. Germline-derived CDR1 and CDR2 are SGHNT and YYREEE (reference sequence). CDR3 length: 15 residues. The DNA for the CDR3 is TGTGCCAGCAGGCCTACTAGTAGTCCCTACAATGAGCAGTTCTTC. The encoded protein is CASRPTSSPYNEQFF.

This rearrangement joins TRBV18 to TRBJ1-4; 8 positions agree with TRBD1. V shed 4 bases, J shed 7 bases, and the junction held 11 bases outside the gene matches. The germline V gene has CDR1 KGHSH and CDR2 LQKENI. The CDR3 sequence is 16 residues long. The CDR3 nucleotides are TGTGCCAGCTCACTCAACAGGGGGGGTGAGAGTGAAAAACTGTTTTTT. Protein: CASSLNRGGESEKLFF.

This chain links TRBV7-2 with TRBJ1-1; perhaps TRBD1 as D (5 bases). Trimming cost V 0 bases and J 6 bases, with 14 bases left between them. Per germline, CDR1 SGHTA and CDR2 FQGNSA. This CDR3 region has 15 residues. CDR3 sequence (DNA): TGTGCCAGCAGCTTAGCTGGGGGGGTCGTTGCTGAAGCTTTCTTT. Protein sequence: CASSLAGGVVAEAFF.

This clone has only a few counts. This rearrangement joins TRBV20-1 to TRBJ1-2; no definite D call. V was pared by 4 bases and J by 4 bases, with 7 bases between. The CDR3 runs 11 residues. Germline V gene sequence: CDR1 DFQATT, CDR2 SNEGSKA (reference sequence). CDR3 in amino acids: CSATGVYGYTF. The CDR3 DNA is TGCAGTGCTACCGGGGTCTATGGCTACACCTTC.

The genes are TRBV9 and TRBJ2-5; D ambiguous. Germline V gene data show CDR1 as SGDLS and CDR2 as YYNGEE. The V end lost 5 bases, the J end lost 4 bases, and 12 bases lay between the germline ends. The CDR3 has 13 amino acids. In nucleotides, the CDR3 is TGTGCCAGCAGACCTCTAGGTGTAGAGACCCAGTACTTC. It codes for CASRPLGVETQYF.

This rearrangement joins TRBV24-1 to TRBJ2-7; 9 bases are a match to TRBD1. V trimming: 4 bases; J trimming: 4 bases; junction bases outside the gene matches: 1. CDR3 length: 13 amino acids. Germline V lookup: CDR1 KGHDR, CDR2 SFDVKD. CDR3 protein: CATSEQGAYEQYF. The CDR3 nucleotides are TGTGCCACCAGTGAACAGGGGGCTTACGAGCAGTACTTC.

The chain is built from TRBV5-6 and TRBJ1-1; D gene ambiguous. The germline gives CDR1 SGHDT, CDR2 YYEEEE. With 0 bases removed from V and 3 bases from J, the gap between germline ends came to 9 bases. The CDR3 length is 14 residues. The CDR3 region is CASSLGSGDTEAFF. As DNA, the CDR3 is TGTGCCAGCAGCTTGGGGTCGGGTGACACTGAAGCTTTCTTT.

J is TRBJ2-5 and V is TRBV30; TRBD1 aligns across 9 bases. Germline CDR1 is GTSNPN and CDR2 is SVGIG (reference sequence). The CDR3 loop spans 15 amino acids. V trimming: 5 bases; J trimming: 5 bases; junction bases outside the gene matches: 12. CDR3 protein: CAWLKRTGVWETQYF. For the CDR3, the DNA is TGTGCCTGGTTAAAGAGGACAGGGGTTTGGGAGACCCAGTACTTC.

This chain connects TRBV11-2 to TRBJ1-6; D is possibly TRBD1 (6 bases). V was shortened by 7 bases and J by 5 bases, with 12 bases between the two germline ends. Per germline, CDR1 SGHAT and CDR2 FQNNGV. The CDR3 extends over 14 amino acids. The CDR3 DNA reads as TGTGCCAGCACCATAAGGGGGAATAATTCACCCCTCCACTTT. It codes for CASTIRGNNSPLHF.

The V call is TRBV10-3, the J call TRBJ2-2; no firm D call. Germline CDR1 is ENHRY and CDR2 is SYGVKD. V lost 0 bases to trimming and J lost 5 bases, with 10 bases between them. The CDR3 is 15 amino acids. CDR3 sequence (DNA): TGTGCCATCAGTGAGTCGGTCCAAACAACCGGGGAGCTGTTTTTT. Protein: CAISESVQTTGELFF.

This chain joins TRBV9 and TRBJ2-5, with a possible D match to TRBD1 (5 bases). Deletions cut 0 bases from V and 3 bases from J, with 12 bases between. From germline, CDR1 is SGDLS and CDR2 YYNGEE. This CDR3 comprises 15 residues. CDR3: CASSVASPGKETQYF. DNA for the CDR3: TGTGCCAGCAGCGTAGCTAGTCCAGGGAAAGAGACCCAGTACTTC.

This chain links TRBV7-9 with TRBJ2-3, with 8 bases lining up with TRBD2. V gave up 1 base and J gave up 2 bases; unmatched junction bases: 2. The germline V gene has CDR1 SEHNR and CDR2 FQNEAQ (reference sequence). CDR3 size: 15 residues. CDR3 sequence reads: CASSLERGNTDTQYF. Written as DNA, the CDR3 is TGTGCCAGCAGCTTAGAGCGGGGGAACACAGATACGCAGTATTTT.

The chain links TRBV30 to TRBJ1-1; D is uncertain. V was shortened by 0 bases and J by 3 bases, with 8 bases between the two germline ends. Germline lookup yields CDR1 GTSNPN and CDR2 SVGIG (reference sequence). The CDR3 covers 13 residues. CDR3 bases: TGTGCCTGGAGTGTAAACAGCCACACTGAAGCTTTCTTT. This gives the protein CAWSVNSHTEAFF.